What follows are 29 T cell receptor beta chains derived from one specimen sequenced in a study of lymphopenia after photon versus proton radiotherapy. The table came from immunoSEQ multiplex PCR; TCRdb's copy has only in-frame clones and leaves some out. The table has 75,000 or so clones, more than 70% seen once. The sample consisted of peripheral blood, taken from a patient treated with proton-based radiotherapy. These receptors came from a man in his sixties with pancreatic cancer.

This clone showed up just once. This chain links TRBV4-3 with TRBJ2-1, with D tentatively TRBD2 (6 bases). Trimming took off 4 bases at V and 5 bases at J, with 24 bases between the two ends. The CDR3 spans 18 residues. Germline-derived CDR1 and CDR2 are LGHNA and YSLEER. The CDR3 DNA is TGCGCCAGCAGCCGTCGGGCTAGCGATAAAAGGTGGGACAATGAGCAGTTCTTC. Its translation is CASSRRASDKRWDNEQFF.

CDR3 nucleotides: TGTGCCAGCAGCTTGAGGCTGGGCATGAACACTGAAGCTTTCTTT. This translates into CASSLRLGMNTEAFF. V and J are TRBV5-6 and TRBJ1-1; no reliable D call. CDR3 length: 15 residues. Per germline, CDR1 SGHDT and CDR2 YYEEEE. Deletions cut 1 base from V and 0 bases from J, with 10 bases between. The variable domain in full, with the rest retrieved from reference TRBV5-6 and TRBJ1-1, is DAGVTQSPTHLIKTRGQQVTLRCSPKSGHDTVSWYQQALGQGPQFIFQYYEEEERQRGNFPDRFSGHQFPNYSSELNVNALLLGDSALYLCASSLRLGMNTEAFFGQGTRLTVV.

The chain carries TRBV5-1 and TRBJ2-1; 8 nucleotides match TRBD2. Germline-derived CDR1 and CDR2 are SGHRS and YFSETQ. V lost 3 bases and J lost 10; bases outside the gene matches: 12. This CDR3 is 15 amino acids long. The CDR3 protein is CASSSYGLAGEEQFF. The CDR3 DNA is TGCGCCAGCAGCTCTTACGGGCTAGCGGGTGAGGAGCAGTTCTTC.

This chain joins TRBV15 and TRBJ1-5, with a weak D call TRBD1 (5 bases). Germline CDR1 LNHNV, CDR2 YYDKDF (reference sequence). The CDR3 is 16 residues long. V was pared by 5 bases and J by 0 bases, with 14 bases between. CDR3 protein: CATSELGGASNQPQHF. The CDR3 nucleotides are TGTGCCACCAGCGAACTGGGTGGGGCTAGCAATCAGCCCCAGCATTTT.

The chain recombines TRBV15 with TRBJ2-3, with D maybe TRBD1 (5 bases). The CDR3 sequence is 17 residues long. Germline assignment: CDR1 LNHNV and CDR2 YYDKDF (reference sequence). Between the trimmed V and J ends, which lost 5 bases and 2 bases, there was a span of 20 bases. The CDR3 loop is CATSGRRKGRDTDTQYF. The CDR3 nucleotides read TGTGCCACCAGCGGCCGCCGAAAGGGGCGAGACACAGATACGCAGTATTTT.

J is TRBJ2-7 and V is TRBV27, with D possibly being TRBD1 (5 bases). The CDR3 has 15 residues. With 0 bases removed from V and 5 bases from J, the gap between germline ends came to 14 bases. Looked up from germline, CDR1 is MNHEY and CDR2 is SMNVEV (reference sequence). The chain's CDR3 is CASSLSTSGNNEQYF. CDR3 nucleotide sequence: TGTGCCAGCAGTTTATCGACTTCAGGGAACAACGAGCAGTACTTC.

The J gene is TRBJ2-3, the V gene TRBV9, with D possibly being TRBD2 (6 bases). V was shortened by 3 bases and J by 4 bases, with 21 bases between the two germline ends. Per germline, CDR1 SGDLS and CDR2 YYNGEE. The CDR3 has 17 amino acids. The chain's CDR3 is CASSATPSGPLPDTQYF. In nucleotides, the CDR3 is TGTGCCAGCAGCGCAACCCCAAGCGGGCCTCTCCCAGATACGCAGTATTTT.

The V call is TRBV6-5, the J call TRBJ2-1, with 8 bases matching TRBD1. Trimming at V came to 2 bases and at J to 7 bases, leaving 10 bases not matched to a gene. Germline CDR1 MNHEY, CDR2 SVGAGI. CDR3 size: 16 residues. The chain's CDR3 is CASSYMGTGHINEQFF. The CDR3 nucleotides read TGTGCCAGCAGTTACATGGGGACAGGCCACATAAATGAGCAGTTCTTC.

The chain has TRBV5-1 and TRBJ2-1; 7 bases line up with TRBD2. The CDR3 consists of 13 residues. Germline trimming cut 4 bases from V and 5 bases from J; bases unmatched to any gene: 3. Germline CDR1 is SGHRS and CDR2 is YFSETQ. CDR3 in amino acids: CASSHGTNNEQFF. The CDR3 coding sequence is TGCGCCAGCAGCCACGGGACTAACAATGAGCAGTTCTTC.

V and J are TRBV12-2 and TRBJ2-2; the tabulated D call, TRBD1, remains unverified against the DNA. TRBV12-2 is described as a pseudogene. The CDR3 has 15 residues. Here the CDR3 DNA reads TGTGCAAGTCGCTTCTTTACAGGGAACACCGGGGAGCTGTTTTTT. Translated, it gives CASRFFTGNTGELFF.

The chain joins TRBV5-1 to TRBJ2-1, with TRBD1 matching over 10 bases. J gave up 6 bases and V 7 bases, and 7 bases lay outside the gene matches. CDR1 SGHRS and CDR2 YFSETQ come from the germline V gene. The CDR3 loop spans 14 amino acids. CDR3 region: CASGMDRGVNEQFF. In DNA, the CDR3 is TGCGCCAGCGGGATGGACAGGGGGGTCAATGAGCAGTTCTTC. The whole variable domain, remainder taken from reference TRBV5-1 and TRBJ2-1, is KAGVTQTPRYLIKTRGQQVTLSCSPISGHRSVSWYQQTPGQGLQFLFEYFSETQRNKGNFPGRFSGRQFSNSRSEMNVSTLELGDSALYLCASGMDRGVNEQFFGPGTRLTVL.

This chain connects TRBV5-1 to TRBJ2-1; 10 bases align to TRBD2. Trimming removed 3 bases from V and 0 bases from J; junction bases left unmatched: 0. Germline V gives CDR1 SGHRS, CDR2 YFSETQ. This CDR3 is 15 amino acids long. CDR3 DNA: TGCGCCAGCAGCTCTAGCGGGAGCTCCTACAATGAGCAGTTCTTC. Its protein is CASSSSGSSYNEQFF.

The chain couples TRBV6-5 to TRBJ1-1; 11 bases match TRBD1. V lost 6 bases to trimming and J lost 11 bases; unmatched junction nucleotides: 8. Germline values: CDR1 MNHEY, CDR2 SVGAGI. The CDR3 totals 13 residues. The CDR3 loop is CASRSGTGGLAFF. The CDR3 DNA follows: TGTGCCAGCAGATCCGGGACAGGGGGTTTGGCTTTCTTT.

The rearrangement uses TRBV6-5 and TRBJ1-2, with no clear D. Germline V lookup: CDR1 MNHEY, CDR2 SVGAGI. This CDR3 is built from 15 residues. Trimming removed 2 bases from V and 7 bases from J, with 17 bases in between. In DNA, the CDR3 is TGTGCCAGCAGTTACGATCAGCGGGTCGGAGGTGGCTACACCTTC. Translated, it gives CASSYDQRVGGGYTF.

The chain uses TRBV7-2 and TRBJ2-7; unclear D gene. The CDR3 length is 12 residues. Per germline, CDR1 SGHTA and CDR2 FQGNSA. V lost 0 bases and J lost 6, with 6 bases in between. Written as DNA, the CDR3 is TGTGCCAGCAGCTTAGCGTCTACCGAGCAGTACTTC. Protein sequence: CASSLASTEQYF. Combining the CDR3 with reference TRBV7-2 and TRBJ2-7 gives the whole variable domain GAGVSQSPSNKVTEKGKDVELRCDPISGHTALYWYRQSLGQGLEFLIYFQGNSAPDKSGLPSDRFSAERTGGSVSTLTIQRTQQEDSAVYLCASSLASTEQYFGPGTRLTVT.

V and J are TRBV28 and TRBJ2-1; D tentatively fits TRBD1 or TRBD2 (5 bases each). CDR1 and CDR2 from the germline V gene are MDHEN and SYDVKM. V lost 2 bases, J lost 16 bases, and 18 bases lay in between. The CDR3 extends over 13 amino acids. The CDR3 reads CASSLRLRGPLFF. The DNA of the CDR3 is TGTGCCAGCAGTTTAAGATTGAGGGGCCCACTTTTCTTC.

This chain links TRBV29-1 with TRBJ1-1, with D possibly TRBD1 on 5 matching bases. The germline V gene encodes CDR1 SQVTM and CDR2 ANQGSEA. The V gene lost 4 bases and the J gene lost 1 base, with 10 bases spanning the gap. This CDR3 is 13 amino acids long. DNA of the CDR3: TGCAGCGTTGCGGGGACGGCGAACACTGAAGCTTTCTTT. As protein: CSVAGTANTEAFF.

The chain joins TRBV20-1 to TRBJ1-1; D gene ambiguous. The CDR3 is 11 residues long. V lost 1 base and J lost 5, with 5 bases in between. Germline values: CDR1 DFQATT, CDR2 SNEGSKA (reference sequence). CDR3 sequence (DNA): TGCAGTGCTAGAGGGGTTACTGAAGCTTTCTTT. Its protein product is CSARGVTEAFF.

The chain carries TRBV27 and TRBJ2-1; no clear D gene. Germline V gene sequence: CDR1 MNHEY, CDR2 SMNVEV (reference sequence). Trimming took off 5 bases at V and 2 bases at J, with 19 bases between the two ends. CDR3 length: 17 amino acids. The CDR3 region has the DNA TGTGCCAGCAGTATAGTACCCCCCGTCATACCCTACAATGAGCAGTTCTTC. The encoded protein is CASSIVPPVIPYNEQFF.

The chain recombines TRBV27 with TRBJ2-7; TRBD2 agrees at 14 bases. With 5 bases clipped from V and 3 bases from J, the junction kept 3 bases outside the gene matches. The V gene's germline CDR1 is MNHEY and CDR2 SMNVEV (reference sequence). This CDR3 contains 15 residues. DNA of the CDR3: TGTGCCAGCAGTACGGGACTAGCGGGAGACTACGAGCAGTACTTC. Translating gives CASSTGLAGDYEQYF.

The chain couples TRBV18 to TRBJ1-5; D is uncertain. The CDR3 totals 14 residues. CDR1 is KGHSH and CDR2 is LQKENI in the germline V gene. Trimming took 2 bases from V and 9 from J, leaving 14 bases between them. CDR3 region: CASSPTTGPGPQHF. The DNA for the CDR3 is TGTGCCAGCTCACCAACGACGGGCCCGGGGCCCCAGCATTTT.

The genes are TRBV7-2 and TRBJ2-5; 7 nucleotides line up with TRBD1. This CDR3 region has 13 residues. V dropped 4 bases and J dropped 4; count of bases not matched to a gene: 3. Germline V CDR1 and CDR2: SGHTA, FQGNSA. The CDR3 DNA sequence: TGTGCCAGCAGCTCGTACAGGGGAGAGACCCAGTACTTC. As protein: CASSSYRGETQYF.

This clone was seen a single time. The chain employs TRBV7-8 and TRBJ1-6, with D uncertain. Trimming took 7 bases from V and 6 from J, leaving 16 bases between them. Germline V gives CDR1 SGHVS, CDR2 FQNEAQ. This CDR3 comprises 15 residues. The CDR3 spells CASTLTGGLNSPLHF. The CDR3, as DNA: TGTGCCAGCACCCTAACCGGTGGTCTTAATTCACCCCTCCACTTT.

CDR3 protein: CASSFLAGASGDEQFF. CDR3 bases: TGTGCCAGCAGCTTCCTAGCGGGAGCCTCGGGGGATGAGCAGTTCTTC. This chain joins TRBV13 and TRBJ2-1, with 10 bases fitting TRBD2. This CDR3 comprises 16 residues. The J segment lost 8 bases and the V segment lost 3 bases, leaving 10 bases of the junction unmatched. Germline V gene sequence: CDR1 PRHDT, CDR2 FYEKMQ (reference sequence).

V is TRBV28 and J is TRBJ1-1; 11 nucleotides align to TRBD1. Germline-derived CDR1 and CDR2 are MDHEN and SYDVKM. V lost 11 bases and J lost 4; bases outside the gene matches: 6. This CDR3 region has 13 residues. Written as DNA, the CDR3 is TGTGCCGGAACAGGACAGGGGGCCACTGAAGCTTTCTTT. This encodes CAGTGQGATEAFF.

V is TRBV4-3 and J is TRBJ2-1; TRBD2 matches at 10 bases. V was clipped by 1 base and J by 0 bases; unmatched bases: 9. Germline values: CDR1 LGHNA, CDR2 YSLEER. This CDR3 comprises 19 residues. The CDR3 sequence: CASSQVSGLAASSYNEQFF. The CDR3 DNA sequence: TGCGCCAGCAGCCAAGTAAGTGGACTAGCGGCTAGCTCCTACAATGAGCAGTTCTTC.

The chain uses TRBV6-4 and TRBJ1-1, with a weak D call TRBD1 (5 bases). The V gene lost 4 bases and the J gene lost 7 bases, with 13 bases spanning the gap. CDR3 length: 13 amino acids. The germline V gene encodes CDR1 MRHNA and CDR2 SNTAGT. The CDR3: CASSGLLGGEAFF. CDR3 DNA sequence: TGTGCCAGCAGTGGGCTCTTGGGGGGTGAAGCTTTCTTT.

The chain uses TRBV21-1 and TRBJ1-1; the D call in the table, TRBD1, was not verified against the DNA. TRBV21-1 is a pseudogene segment. The CDR3 consists of 16 residues. The CDR3: CASSKYAGWKNTEAFF. The CDR3 DNA follows: TGTGCCAGCAGCAAATACGCAGGGTGGAAGAACACTGAAGCTTTCTTT.

The chain recombines TRBV7-2 with TRBJ2-5; 7 positions agree with TRBD1. The V and J ends lost 5 bases and 5 bases, in that order; junction bases with no gene match: 8. This CDR3 region has 14 residues. Germline CDR1 and CDR2: SGHTA and FQGNSA. The CDR3 sequence is CASSTRQGSETQYF. DNA for the CDR3: TGTGCCAGCAGCACGCGACAGGGCTCGGAGACCCAGTACTTC.